The clone carrying this TCR beta chain has more than one count but fewer than ten. As yet, its antigen is unknown. V was pared by 0 bases and J by 5 bases, with 14 bases between. Germline CDR1 is LNHNV and CDR2 is YYDKDF (reference sequence). This CDR3 is built from 16 residues. TCRdb re-derived calls from the 5' RACE reads in MiXCR, one entry per CDR3 protein. The data hold 580,000 or so distinct CDR3 sequences, with 15% to 20% observed a single time. The data belong to a study of T-cell memory formation after mild COVID-19. Overall study findings and caveats: Balance between CD4 and CD8 was seen in clones contracting day 15 to 85, and a CD4+ lean was seen in later expanders. The study found contracting CD4+ clones mainly in CM and EM and contracting CD8+ clones in EMRA.

The chain couples TRBV15 to TRBJ2-1, with unresolved D. The material sequenced was PBMCs or a T cell subset sorted from them (not recorded which). The clonotype was recovered from an adult woman who had mild COVID-19 (a few samples of this study predate the infection). Cell type and time point are not known. CDR3 in amino acids: CATSRDGRPSHNEQFF. For the CDR3, the DNA is TGTGCCACCAGCAGAGATGGCCGCCCTTCCCACAATGAGCAGTTCTTC.